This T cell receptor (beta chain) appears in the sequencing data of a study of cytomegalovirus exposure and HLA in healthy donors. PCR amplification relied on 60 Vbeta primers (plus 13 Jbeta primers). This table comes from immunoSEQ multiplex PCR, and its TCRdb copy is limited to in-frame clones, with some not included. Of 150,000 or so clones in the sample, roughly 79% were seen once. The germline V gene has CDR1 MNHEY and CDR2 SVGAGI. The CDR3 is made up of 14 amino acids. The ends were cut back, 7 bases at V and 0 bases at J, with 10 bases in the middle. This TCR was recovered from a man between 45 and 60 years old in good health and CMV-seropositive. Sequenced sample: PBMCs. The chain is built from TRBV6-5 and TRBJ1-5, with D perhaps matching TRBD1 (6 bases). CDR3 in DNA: TGTGCCAGCAAGGGGGTTAATAGCAATCAGCCCCAGCATTTT. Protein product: CASKGVNSNQPQHF.